Listed below are T cell receptor beta chains from one sample, sequenced in a study of T cell repertoires in cytomegalovirus infection. TCRdb re-called the reads with MiXCR, one entry per CDR3 protein. The data contain around 210,000 distinct CDR3 sequences, around 6.4% of them singletons. Source material: PBMCs. All receptors come from a human donor in good health (CMV status not recorded). Some clones in this sample may be carry-over from other donors' samples. Each CDR3 is given with its conserved first and last residue. Each record gives: clone size, V gene, J gene, D gene, CDR3 protein, CDR3 DNA. A D gene is named only where the DNA matches it firmly. Where a row states a size, it is once, few, many or the class of an expanded clone; other rows omit it.

many	TRBV5-5	TRBJ2-2	TRBD2	CASSFLAGGPGELFF	TGTGCCAGCAGCTTCCTAGCGGGGGGCCCCGGGGAGCTGTTTTTT
many	TRBV20-1	TRBJ2-1	.	CSARLVNEQFF	TGCAGTGCGCGACTAGTCAATGAGCAGTTCTTC
few	TRBV7-2	TRBJ2-2	TRBD2	CASSLGAGGNTGELFF	TGTGCCAGCAGCTTAGGAGCGGGGGGGAACACCGGGGAGCTGTTTTTT
many	TRBV28	TRBJ2-2	.	CASSLHANTGELFF	TGTGCCAGCAGTCTCCACGCGAACACCGGGGAGCTGTTTTTT
many	TRBV19	TRBJ1-5	TRBD1	CASSTDRASNQPQHF	TGTGCCAGTAGCACGGACAGGGCTTCCAATCAGCCCCAGCATTTT
.	TRBV10-3	TRBJ1-2	.	CAIRETPNGPRDYGYTF	TGTGCCATCAGGGAGACCCCTAACGGCCCACGAGACTATGGCTACACCTTC
many	TRBV7-6	TRBJ1-5	.	CASSLEEFGQPQHF	TGTGCCAGCAGCTTAGAGGAATTCGGTCAGCCCCAGCATTTT
many	TRBV2	TRBJ1-1	.	CASSPERNTEAFF	TGTGCCAGCAGTCCTGAACGGAACACTGAAGCTTTCTTT
many	TRBV10-3	TRBJ1-5	.	CAISEGSDDQPQHF	TGTGCCATCAGTGAGGGCTCAGACGATCAGCCCCAGCATTTT
many	TRBV20-1	TRBJ1-1	TRBD1	CSARSTGDPNTEAFF	TGCAGTGCTAGGTCGACAGGGGACCCGAACACTGAAGCTTTCTTT
many	TRBV6-2/TRBV6-3	TRBJ2-7	TRBD1	CASSYHQGQDGSREQYF	TGTGCCAGCAGTTACCACCAAGGACAGGATGGGTCGCGCGAGCAGTACTTC
.	TRBV4-2	TRBJ1-5	TRBD1	CASSQEQGLGGQPQHF	TGTGCCAGCAGCCAAGAACAGGGGTTAGGAGGTCAGCCCCAGCATTTT
many	TRBV6-5	TRBJ1-2	TRBD1	CASSYIGPNRGGYGYTF	TGTGCCAGCAGTTACATTGGCCCAAACAGGGGGGGCTATGGCTACACCTTC
many	TRBV4-1	TRBJ2-7	.	CASSQAEAGPKDEQYF	TGCGCCAGCAGCCAAGCGGAGGCAGGGCCTAAAGATGAGCAGTACTTC
many	TRBV4-1	TRBJ2-7	.	CASSQDNGAYEQYF	TGCGCCAGCAGCCAAGATAATGGGGCCTACGAGCAGTACTTC
many	TRBV7-2	TRBJ1-5	.	CASSAQGSNQPQHF	TGTGCCAGCAGCGCCCAGGGTTCGAATCAGCCCCAGCATTTT
many	TRBV6-2/TRBV6-3	TRBJ1-2	.	CASSPPTNYGYTF	TGTGCCAGCAGCCCGCCGACTAACTATGGCTACACCTTC
many	TRBV23-1	TRBJ2-5	TRBD2	CASSQSVRGGAETQYF	TGCGCCAGCAGTCAATCAGTGCGGGGGGGCGCGGAGACCCAGTACTTC
many	TRBV7-2	TRBJ2-5	.	CASSVRGETQYF	TGTGCCAGCAGCGTCCGGGGAGAGACCCAGTACTTC
many	TRBV20-1	TRBJ1-2	TRBD1	CSATQGANYGYTF	TGCAGTGCCACACAGGGGGCGAACTATGGCTACACCTTC
many	TRBV18	TRBJ2-7	.	CASSPPSVVEQYF	TGTGCCAGCTCACCTCCCTCAGTCGTCGAGCAGTACTTC
once	TRBV20-1	TRBJ2-4	.	CSAPGQGFGNIQNF	TGCAGTGCCCCGGGGCAGGGGTTCGGAAACATTCAGAACTTC
.	TRBV7-3	TRBJ2-1	TRBD2	CASSPGAGGYNEQFF	TGTGCCAGCAGCCCCGGAGCGGGGGGATACAATGAGCAGTTCTTC
many	TRBV7-2	TRBJ2-5	.	CASSLGKETQYF	TGTGCCAGCAGCTTAGGAAAAGAGACCCAGTACTTC
many	TRBV5-1	TRBJ2-1	TRBD2	CASSLDAGGRNNEQFF	TGCGCCAGCAGCTTGGATGCGGGGGGTCGTAACAATGAGCAGTTCTTC
many	TRBV2	TRBJ2-5	.	CASSAGREWETQYF	TGTGCCAGCAGTGCAGGGCGGGAATGGGAGACCCAGTACTTC